This T cell receptor (beta chain) was observed in a study of cytomegalovirus exposure and HLA in healthy donors. Findings and caveats of the study: Later on, an analysis showed TCR association rates differing by HLA locus, with DRB1 the most and HLA-C the fewest.

The CDR3 totals 14 residues. Trimming removed 3 bases at V and 4 bases at J, with 10 bases between. Germline values: CDR1 LGHNA, CDR2 YNFKEQ. Of note for this clone: Its antigen is undetermined.

Both 60 Vbeta primers and 13 Jbeta primers went into the PCR. Profiling relied on immunoSEQ multiplex PCR, and the TCRdb table lists in-frame clones only, not all of them. The sample has 100,000 to 120,000 clones; about 80% are singletons. The chain couples TRBV4-2 to TRBJ1-3, with TRBD1 as a possible D gene (6 bases). What was sequenced was PBMCs. The TCR originated in a woman aged 55-69 years in good health and CMV-seropositive. The CDR3 reads CASSQGAYGNTIYF. The DNA for the CDR3 is TGTGCCAGCAGCCAGGGGGCTTACGGAAACACCATATATTTT.